The TCR beta chain described here comes from a study of blood T cell repertoires in COVID-19 (dated by TCRdb to 2018 to 2020). Looking at the study overall: The collaborator samples originated in the United States, Italy and Spain and spanned the acute and convalescent phases of COVID-19. The prospective study material was composed of cDNA or gDNA derived from T cells, B-cell-depleted T cells, or PBMCs. The dataset comprised deeply sampled blood TCRbeta repertoires from subjects exposed to, actively infected with, or recovered from COVID-19. The repertoires were made available in a free public database intended to serve as a resource for research on the immune response to SARS-CoV-2. The samples were drawn from the first 160 participants of the ongoing ImmuneRACE study and from 950 to 1,500 subjects provided by 6 global collaborators. A de-identified subject ID, COVID-19 status, age in years and sex were almost always included in the sample metadata. HLA class I and class II types, where available, came from metadata supplied by the sample provider rather than from assay-based typing. General conclusions and limits of the study: The quantity of clinical and demographic metadata differed by source and by participant and was supplied without curation.

TCRbeta CDR3 regions were amplified from genomic DNA by means of the immunoSEQ Assay, a bias-controlled multiplex PCR. The source study handled its data this way. The number of nucleated cells in each sample was estimated by amplification of reference gene primers within the assay. To quantify the absolute abundance of each unique TCRbeta CDR3 rearrangement, sequence reads were collapsed and filtered. For each sample, productive Simpson clonality was calculated as the square root of Simpson's diversity index across productive rearrangements. In its TCRdb copy, this immuneACCESS table keeps in-frame sequences only and misses some clones. Where compared with another copy, unresolved V genes explain less than half of these, and the others have no known cause. That table is the source of V, J and clone size, and D and trimming were worked out from the DNA. This sample is represented by approximately 340,000 clones; 83% of them were singletons. Clones ranked in the top ten supply 3% of the sample.

On this clone: This clone's antigen is unknown. Nothing much larger sits one base from this clone, and base qualities are not available.

Collaborating institutions collected whole blood in K2EDTA tubes following their own protocols. For TCRbeta analysis, collaborators shipped samples in one of three forms: frozen whole blood, isolated PBMCs, or DNA extracted from either of those sample types. V drops 1 base and J drops 2 bases, leaving 13 bases in between. Based on the germline V gene, the CDR1 and CDR2 sequences are SGHTA and FQGNSA. The CDR3 holds 16 amino acids from the cysteine to the phenylalanine. The CDR3 DNA has 48 bases and is translated from base 1. The chain uses TRBV7-2 and TRBJ2-3; TRBD2 could be the D gene, as 6 bases match. What was sequenced was peripheral blood. This TCR derives from a man younger than 40 with active or convalescent COVID-19. DNA sequence: TGTGCCAGCAGCTTAGTCGGGGGACCGACCACAGATACGCAGTATTTT. Translated, it reads CASSLVGGPTTDTQYF. Reference TRBV7-2 and TRBJ2-3 proteins supply the regions before and after the CDR3; the full variable domain is: GAGVSQSPSNKVTEKGKDVELRCDPISGHTALYWYRQSLGQGLEFLIYFQGNSAPDKSGLPSDRFSAERTGGSVSTLTIQRTQQEDSAVYLCASSLVGGPTTDTQYFGPGTRLTVL.